The 14 T cell receptor beta chains below all came from one sample that was sequenced in a study of blood T cells in healthy people across ages. A second 7 to 11 cycle PCR used barcoded and J-beta primers. TCRdb re-called the 5' RACE reads through MiXCR, storing one row per CDR3 protein. The sample holds fewer than 950,000 distinct CDR3 sequences; 35% to 40% are singletons and the top ten take over 10%. Source material: blood. These receptors all come from a man aged 18 to 35 in good health.

The sample holds a few counts of this clonotype. The chain employs TRBV7-2 and TRBJ1-1; D not resolved. The CDR3 is 13 residues long. V lost 3 bases to trimming and J lost 2 bases, with 7 bases between them. From germline, CDR1 is SGHTA and CDR2 FQGNSA. In DNA form, the CDR3 reads TGTGCCAGCAGCTTCAACCTAAACACTGAAGCTTTCTTT. Protein sequence: CASSFNLNTEAFF.

This clonotype was counted once. The chain joins TRBV3-1 to TRBJ2-5; D call uncertain. Gene TRBJ2-7 matches the end of the DNA better, so the J call may be wrong. Germline V gene sequence: CDR1 LGHDT, CDR2 YNNKEL (reference sequence). CDR3 length equals 13 residues. As DNA, the CDR3 is TGTGCCAGCAGCCAAGCCCGCGAAGGCGAGCAGTACTTC. It codes for CASSQAREGEQYF.

The table lists this clonotype with a few counts. The chain recombines TRBV7-6 with TRBJ2-7, with D possibly TRBD1 on 6 matching bases. CDR1 and CDR2 (germline): SGHVS, FNYEAQ. V lost 1 base, J lost 3 bases, and 13 bases lay in between. The length of the CDR3 is 15 residues. This chain's CDR3 is CASSLEAGASYEQYF. The CDR3 DNA reads as TGTGCCAGCAGCTTAGAGGCAGGGGCCAGCTACGAGCAGTACTTC.

This rearrangement joins TRBV6-6 to TRBJ1-4; possible D gene TRBD1, 5 bases. Germline loops: CDR1 MNHNY, CDR2 SVGAGI (reference sequence). CDR3 length: 14 residues. Trimming cost V 7 bases and J 4 bases, with 13 bases left between them. CDR3 in DNA: TGTGCCAGCAAAGCCAGACAGATTAATGAAAAACTGTTTTTT. Its protein product is CASKARQINEKLFF.

The V and J genes are TRBV5-4 and TRBJ2-7; TRBD1 matches at 7 bases. This CDR3 region has 14 residues. V shed 4 bases and J 4 bases; nucleotides not matched to a gene: 8. In germline, CDR1 is SGHNT, CDR2 YYREEE (reference sequence). CDR3 region: CASSRTGGVYEQYF. The CDR3 DNA reads TGTGCCAGCAGCCGGACAGGCGGTGTATACGAGCAGTACTTC.

V and J are TRBV6-2 or TRBV6-3 and TRBJ1-6, with D hard to call. Germline V gene data show CDR1 as MNHEY and CDR2 as SVGEGT. This CDR3 is 16 amino acids long. V shed 4 bases and J shed 5 bases, with 15 bases lying between them. CDR3 coding DNA: TGTGCCAGCAGTTCCACCCTTTACGGCCATAATTCACCCCTCCACTTT. Amino acids: CASSSTLYGHNSPLHF.

A few counts support this clonotype. This rearrangement joins TRBV6-6 to TRBJ1-6, with D maybe TRBD1 (5 bases). The germline gives CDR1 MNHNY, CDR2 SVGAGI (reference sequence). V shed 6 bases and J shed 5 bases, with 17 bases lying between them. This CDR3 is 16 amino acids long. The CDR3 region is CASRVMGLKNNSPLHF. Here the CDR3 DNA reads TGTGCCAGCAGAGTTATGGGGCTGAAGAATAATTCACCCCTCCACTTT.

A word on this clonotype: With a much larger clone just one base away, this may be a read error. The rearrangement links TRBV7-2 to TRBJ2-5; the D gene is possibly TRBD1 (6 bases). The germline V and J ends were trimmed by 5 bases and 11 bases, with 24 bases remaining between them. The CDR3 consists of 15 residues. The V gene's germline CDR1 is SGHTA and CDR2 FQGNSA. CDR3 region: CASSIVALGANEQYF. DNA for the CDR3: TGTGCCAGCAGCATAGTCGCCCTGGGGGCCAATGAGCAGTACTTC.

The chain couples TRBV4-2 to TRBJ2-3; D call uncertain. Germline lookup yields CDR1 LGHNA and CDR2 YNFKEQ. The CDR3 has 21 amino acids. The V gene lost 0 bases and the J gene lost 5 bases, with 30 bases spanning the gap. As DNA, the CDR3 is TGTGCCAGCAGCCAAGATCTACAGTGGTCGTCAACCCCCGCAGAGAGAGATACGCAGTATTTT. Its protein is CASSQDLQWSSTPAERDTQYF.

The chain recombines TRBV27 with TRBJ2-1; weak D call: TRBD1 (5 bases). This CDR3 comprises 14 residues. Germline CDR1 and CDR2: MNHEY and SMNVEV (reference sequence). Trimming took 5 bases from V and 13 from J, leaving 21 bases between them. The CDR3: CASSPQGVRETQFF. The CDR3 nucleotides are TGTGCCAGCAGTCCCCAGGGTGTTCGAGAGACCCAGTTCTTC.

The CDR3 sequence is CASSLRGDEPGSPAVNTQYF. The CDR3 nucleotides are TGTGCCAGCAGCTTACGGGGCGACGAGCCCGGGAGCCCGGCTGTAAATACGCAGTATTTT. The rearrangement uses TRBV7-2 and TRBJ2-3, with D perhaps matching TRBD2 (6 bases). The CDR3 covers 20 residues. Germline V CDR1 and CDR2: SGHTA, FQGNSA. Trimming took 2 bases from V and 7 from J, leaving 31 bases between them.

This clonotype was picked up a small number of times. The CDR3 DNA reads TGCAGTGCTAGAGATAACAGGGGGTCCTACGAGCAGTACTTC. The encoded protein is CSARDNRGSYEQYF. The J gene is TRBJ2-7, the V gene TRBV20-1; 8 bases are a match to TRBD1. The CDR3 has 14 amino acids. Per the germline V gene, CDR1 is DFQATT and CDR2 is SNEGSKA (reference sequence). V gave up 0 bases and J gave up 1 base; unmatched junction bases: 2.

This clonotype was counted only a few times. The chain combines TRBV20-1 with TRBJ1-6; no clear D gene. Germline assignment: CDR1 DFQATT and CDR2 SNEGSKA (reference sequence). The CDR3 is made up of 17 amino acids. The germline V and J ends were trimmed by 0 bases and 0 bases, with 12 bases remaining between them. Written as DNA, the CDR3 is TGCAGTGCTAGAGATAGCGACGAAGGCTCCTATAATTCACCCCTCCACTTT. Its translation: CSARDSDEGSYNSPLHF.

In nucleotides, the CDR3 is TGCAGCGCTACAGGGACAGGGGGAGACAATCAGCCCCAGCATTTT. Its translation is CSATGTGGDNQPQHF. The chain recombines TRBV29-1 with TRBJ1-5, with TRBD1 matching over 11 bases. Germline loops: CDR1 SQVTM, CDR2 ANQGSEA. There are 15 residues in the CDR3. After removal of 7 bases from V and 3 bases from J, the junction contained 8 bases not matched to a gene.